This T cell receptor (beta chain) was obtained from a study of shared clonotypes between healthy human individuals. Using immunoSEQ multiplex PCR, the repertoire was profiled, and TCRdb retains in-frame clones only, with some absent. The sample lists about 2.3 million clones, 80% to 95% occurring once. Only one count was recorded for this clone. Sequencing was carried out using naive CD4+ T cells from PBMCs. Indicated subset: CD45RA+ positively selected. The source is a young man in good health. Some clones in this sample may be carry-over from other donors' samples.

The CDR3 is CASSEGRWTEAFF. CDR3 bases: TGTGCCAGCAGTGAAGGAAGGTGGACTGAAGCTTTCTTT. This chain links TRBV25-1 with TRBJ1-1; no definite D call. The CDR3 extends over 13 amino acids. The germline CDR1 and CDR2 sequences are MGHDK and SYGVNS. V lost 2 bases to trimming and J lost 5 bases, with 9 bases between them.